The T cell receptor (beta chain) under discussion was sequenced for a study of shared clonotypes between healthy human individuals. Turning to the study itself: Ranging from 18 to 49 in age, donors were two women and three men.

Selected positively for CCR7 and CD45RO-negative, naive CD8 cells excluded terminally differentiated effector memory CD45RA+ cells. The donor cohort consisted entirely of Caucasian adults residing in Nashville, Tennessee. This CDR3 region has 12 residues. V was trimmed by 7 bases and J by 4 bases, leaving 13 bases between them. The V gene's germline CDR1 is SQVTM and CDR2 ANQGSEA. Once extracted for a subset, genomic DNA was divided evenly among several immunoSEQ plates. The sorted-subset replicate PCRs were given around 190 ng DNA, which is roughly 30,000 T cell genomes. This table comes from immunoSEQ multiplex PCR, and its TCRdb copy is limited to in-frame clones, with some not included. The sample lists millions of clones, approximately 94% seen once, with about 1.5% in the top ten.

This sequence originates from a man aged 18 to 30 in good health. Some clones in this sample may be carry-over from other donors' samples. The sample consisted of naive CD8+ T cells from PBMCs. This sequence joins TRBV29-1 and TRBJ1-2, with D uncertain. This CDR3 is CSALLPSYGYTF. Here the CDR3 DNA reads TGCAGCGCCCTATTACCTAGCTATGGCTACACCTTC.